A single sample is the source of the 8 T cell receptor beta chains below, sequenced in a study of T-cell memory formation after mild COVID-19. TCRdb used MiXCR to reprocess the 5' RACE reads, holding one entry per CDR3 protein. Altogether 150,000 or so distinct CDR3 sequences are present, about 28% being singletons, with the ten largest covering more than 10%. Material for sequencing was PBMCs or a T cell subset sorted from them (not recorded which). These receptors were collected from an adult woman who had mild COVID-19 (a few samples of this study predate the infection). Cell type and time point are not known.

This clonotype was picked up a small number of times. The V call is TRBV7-8, the J call TRBJ2-3; D call uncertain. This CDR3 is 14 amino acids long. CDR1 is SGHVS, CDR2 FQNEAQ, per germline. V shed 6 bases and J shed 2 bases, with 12 bases lying between them. The CDR3 loop is CASSALLFTDTQYF. The CDR3 DNA reads TGTGCCAGCAGTGCTTTGCTGTTCACAGATACGCAGTATTTT. The variable domain in full, with the rest retrieved from reference TRBV7-8 and TRBJ2-3, is GAGVSQSPRYKVAKRGQDVALRCDPISGHVSLFWYQQALGQGPEFLTYFQNEAQLDKSGLPSDRFFAERPEGSVSTLKIQRTQQEDSAVYLCASSALLFTDTQYFGPGTRLTVL.

This chain uses TRBV20-1 with TRBJ1-2; 10 nucleotides line up with TRBD1. With V trimmed by 6 bases and J by 3 bases, 4 bases remained unmatched. The CDR3 length is 13 residues. The V gene's germline CDR1 is DFQATT and CDR2 SNEGSKA (reference sequence). The CDR3 reads CSAWTGGDYGYTF. The CDR3 nucleotides read TGCAGTGCGTGGACAGGGGGAGACTATGGCTACACCTTC.

There are a few counts of this clonotype. One junction end does not reproduce the germline sequence, and a read error may be involved. This rearrangement joins TRBV7-7 to TRBJ2-7, with 8 positions matching TRBD2. Germline lookup yields CDR1 SSHAT and CDR2 FNYEAQ (reference sequence). This CDR3 has 15 residues. The CDR3 region has the DNA TGTGCTAGCAGCCCCACTAGCGGAGTGTCCTACGAGCAGTACTTC. This encodes CASSPTSGVSYEQYF.

This clonotype was seen only a few times. The V call is TRBV24-1, the J call TRBJ1-1; maybe TRBD1 (5 bases). The CDR3 runs to 13 residues. In germline, CDR1 is KGHDR, CDR2 SFDVKD. The germline V and J ends were trimmed by 7 bases and 0 bases, with 8 bases remaining between them. The DNA for the CDR3 is TGTGCCACCAGGGGGGACCTGAACACTGAAGCTTTCTTT. Translating it yields CATRGDLNTEAFF.

Only a few counts were recorded for this clonotype. The chain joins TRBV28 to TRBJ2-7, with TRBD1 matching 8 bases. Germline V gives CDR1 MDHEN, CDR2 SYDVKM. V was clipped by 4 bases and J by 3 bases; unmatched bases: 8. This CDR3 spans 15 amino acids. The DNA for the CDR3 is TGTGCCAGCAGTTCCACCGGGACAGGTATCTACGAGCAGTACTTC. Its translation: CASSSTGTGIYEQYF.

This clonotype was seen a few times. V usage is TRBV9 and J usage is TRBJ1-5; D remains ambiguous. This CDR3 is 13 amino acids long. Germline CDR1 is SGDLS and CDR2 is YYNGEE. V lost 2 bases to trimming and J lost 6 bases, with 9 bases between them. CDR3 DNA: TGTGCCAGCAGCGTCTCGTCGAGTCAGCCCCAGCATTTT. This gives the protein CASSVSSSQPQHF.

This clonotype appeared a few times. V gene TRBV5-6 combines with J gene TRBJ2-2, with 9 bases that match TRBD1. Germline CDR1 and CDR2: SGHDT and YYEEEE. With V trimmed by 0 bases and J by 7 bases, 7 bases remained unmatched. There are 16 residues in the CDR3. Here the CDR3 reads CASSLAGTGPGGELFF. The CDR3 coding sequence is TGTGCCAGCAGCTTGGCCGGGACAGGGCCGGGCGGGGAGCTGTTTTTT.

J is TRBJ2-3 and V is TRBV12-3 or TRBV12-4; tentatively, D is TRBD2 (7 bases). V was clipped by 6 bases and J by 5 bases, with 24 bases between them. The CDR3 consists of 17 residues. CDR3: CASSRVWAGAKGDTQYF. In DNA form, the CDR3 reads TGTGCCAGCAGCCGAGTCTGGGCGGGGGCCAAGGGAGATACGCAGTATTTT.